One sample yielded the 10 T cell receptor delta chains listed below, sequenced in a study of gamma-delta T cells after stem cell transplantation. TCRdb re-processed the RT-PCR reads via CATT. In the table there are over 1,200 delta-chain clones, over 8% of which are singletons. The sample taken for sequencing was gamma-delta T cells. The receptors here all came from a human donor. It is not recorded whose cells these are; they may come from a transplant donor.

By sample fraction, this clone is hyperexpanded. The sample carries other DNA sequences with the same CDR3. This rearrangement joins TRDV2 to TRDJ1; D may be TRDD3 (6 bases). Trimming shortened V by 0 bases and J by 0 bases, and 10 bases separated the two germline ends. The CDR3 runs 15 residues. From germline, CDR1 is GEAIGNYY and CDR2 EKD. The CDR3 coding sequence is TGTGCCTGTGACACCGTTGGGGGGAACACCGATAAACTCATCTTT. Translating it yields CACDTVGGNTDKLIF.

By sample share, this clone is large (0.1 to 1%). This chain joins TRDV2 and TRDJ1; 11 bases match TRDD3. The length of the CDR3 is 16 residues. Germline CDR1 reads GEAIGNYY; CDR2 reads EKD. J was trimmed by 4 bases and V by 1 base; bases with no gene match: 7. CDR3 sequence: CACDTLGDTDSDKLIF. The CDR3 DNA follows: TGTGCCTGTGACACGCTGGGGGATACTGATAGCGATAAACTCATCTTT.

This clone is judged medium-sized. This chain uses TRDV2 with TRDJ1, with TRDD3 identical over 10 bases. The CDR3 is 15 amino acids. V lost 3 bases, J lost 5 bases, and 8 bases stayed unmatched. Germline lookup yields CDR1 GEAIGNYY and CDR2 EKD. CDR3 in amino acids: CACDSLGDRGDKLIF. CDR3 sequence (DNA): TGTGCCTGTGACTCGCTGGGGGATAGAGGAGATAAACTCATCTTT.

By proportion, this clone is large. The chain uses TRDV2 and TRDJ2, with 9 positions matching TRDD3. From germline, CDR1 is GEAIGNYY and CDR2 EKD. Trimming cost V 0 bases and J 0 bases; bases outside gene matches: 13. The CDR3 sequence is 20 residues long. The CDR3 DNA follows: TGTGCCTGTGACACCGTCGGGGATACGCGAGGGGAAGCTTTGACAGCACAACTCTTCTTT. It encodes CACDTVGDTRGEALTAQLFF.

This clone was seen more than once but under ten times. A read error is the likely source, as a far larger clone sits one nucleotide away. V and J are TRDV2 and TRDJ2; perhaps TRDD3 as D (6 bases). V gave up 1 base and J gave up 0 bases, with 17 bases separating them. CDR3 length: 18 residues. CDR1 is GEAIGNYY and CDR2 is EKD in the germline V gene. CDR3 region: CACDTAGGGLALTAQLFF. DNA of the CDR3: TGTGCCTGTGACACTGCTGGTGGGGGCCTAGCTTTGACAGCACAACTCTTCTTT.

This clone is classed as medium-sized. The sample contains more than one DNA sequence encoding this CDR3. The rearrangement joins TRDV2 to TRDJ1; 12 nucleotides agree with TRDD3. This CDR3 comprises 17 residues. The germline V gene encodes CDR1 GEAIGNYY and CDR2 EKD. With 1 base clipped from V and 0 bases from J, the junction kept 5 bases outside the gene matches. The CDR3 loop reads CACDTLGDTGYTDKLIF. The CDR3 region has the DNA TGTGCCTGTGACACTCTGGGGGATACGGGGTACACCGATAAACTCATCTTT.

Concerning this clone: A much more abundant neighbour one base away suggests this may be a read error. The chain recombines TRDV2 with TRDJ1, with 9 bases aligning to TRDD3. There are 19 residues in the CDR3. Trimming removed 0 bases from V and 8 bases from J; junction bases left unmatched: 21. CDR1 and CDR2 from the germline V gene are GEAIGNYY and EKD. CDR3 in amino acids: CACDTLGALGDSLAGKLIF. The CDR3, as DNA: TGTGCCTGTGACACCCTCGGGGCACTGGGGGACTCCCTCGCAGGAAAACTCATCTTT.

This clone has only a few counts. This probably arose from a read error, given a far larger clone one base away. The V gene is TRDV2, the J gene TRDJ1; no firm D call. The ends were cut back, 5 bases at V and 2 bases at J, with 14 bases in the middle. The CDR3 has 14 residues. CDR1 is GEAIGNYY, CDR2 EKD, per germline. CDR3 region: CACGMVVRTDKLIF. In DNA form, the CDR3 reads TGTGCCTGTGGCATGGTCGTCCGTACCGATAAACTCATCTTT.

This clone is medium-sized. The V call is TRDV2, the J call TRDJ1; 8 bases fit TRDD3. Germline V gives CDR1 GEAIGNYY, CDR2 EKD. This CDR3 is built from 15 residues. Losses at the gene ends were 3 bases for V and 0 bases for J; bases not matched to a gene: 5. CDR3 sequence reads: CACDAWGTYTDKLIF. DNA of the CDR3: TGTGCCTGTGACGCCTGGGGGACATACACCGATAAACTCATCTTT.

This clone was observed a handful of times. A single base is all that separates this from a far larger clone, so a read error is likely. The chain employs TRDV2 and TRDJ1; TRDD3 aligns across 7 bases. The CDR3 covers 18 residues. Germline V gives CDR1 GEAIGNYY, CDR2 EKD. The CDR3, as DNA: TGTGCCTGTGGCACCGTAACCCTACTGGGGATCAACACCGATAAACTCATCTTT. The encoded protein is CACGTVTLLGINTDKLIF.